This is a list of T cell receptor beta chains from one sample in a study of lymphopenia after photon versus proton radiotherapy. This table comes from immunoSEQ multiplex PCR, and its TCRdb copy is limited to in-frame clones, with some not included. The table includes over 55,000 clones, 75% to 90% detected once. The sample in question was peripheral blood, obtained from a patient treated with proton-based radiotherapy. Every receptor here comes from a man older than 75 with esophageal cancer. Both conserved end residues are part of each CDR3. A D gene is named only where the DNA matches it firmly. Clone size is not always given. Where it is, it says once, few, many or a class for expanded clones.

.	TRBD1	TRBJ2-2	TRBV7-6	TGTGCCAGCAGCTTACTGGACAGGGTGCACACCGGGGAGCTGTTTTTT	CASSLLDRVHTGELFF
.	TRBD2	TRBJ2-7	TRBV6-1	TGTGCCAGCAGTCGGACTAGCGAATCCGAGCAGTACTTC	CASSRTSESEQYF
.	TRBD1	TRBJ1-1	TRBV11-2	TGTGCCAGCAGCTTAGTTATGGGACAGAGGCTCACTGAAGCTTTCTTT	CASSLVMGQRLTEAFF
.	TRBD1	TRBJ2-5	TRBV19	TGTGCCAGTAGTAACCCCGGGACAGGGGGGGAGACCCAGTACTTC	CASSNPGTGGETQYF
once	.	TRBJ1-3	TRBV20-1	TGCAGTGCTAGGGCTGGAAACACCATATATTTT	CSARAGNTIYF
.	TRBD1	TRBJ2-7	TRBV7-8	TGTGCCAGCAGCCCCTCCGGGACAGGGGTCCACGAGCAGTACTTC	CASSPSGTGVHEQYF
.	.	TRBJ1-1	TRBV27	TGTGCCAGCAGTTTATCGATCCGTGCGGGGACTGAAGCTTTCTTT	CASSLSIRAGTEAFF
.	TRBD2	TRBJ2-7	TRBV4-1	TGCGCCAGCAGCCAAGGACTAGCGGCCGCCTACGAGCAGTACTTC	CASSQGLAAAYEQYF
.	.	TRBJ1-5	TRBV6-1	TGTGCCAGCGGGGGGGGCACAGGACCCAATCAGCCCCAGCATTTT	CASGGGTGPNQPQHF
.	TRBD2	TRBJ2-1	TRBV5-1	TGCGCCAGCAGCTTCGCCGCGGGACTAGCGACCAATGAGCAGTTCTTC	CASSFAAGLATNEQFF
.	.	TRBJ1-4	TRBV6-6	TGTGCCAGCAGCGGTTGGGTTAATGAAAAACTGTTTTTT	CASSGWVNEKLFF
.	.	TRBJ2-2	TRBV5-1	TGCGCCAGCAGCTTGGCGGAGGGGGGCCCCACCGGGGAGCTGTTTTTT	CASSLAEGGPTGELFF
.	.	TRBJ2-2	TRBV5-1	TGCGCCAGCAGTAGTTCCCCAGAGAAAGCGGAGACCGGGGAGCTGTTTTTT	CASSSSPEKAETGELFF
.	.	TRBJ2-4	TRBV4-1	TGCGCCAGCAGCAGAACCAGTGTTCCCAAAAACATTCAGTACTTC	CASSRTSVPKNIQYF
.	.	TRBJ1-1	TRBV29-1	TGCAGCGTTGGGGCCGAGGTAAAAGGAACTGAAGCTTTCTTT	CSVGAEVKGTEAFF
.	TRBD2	TRBJ2-3	TRBV7-9	TGTGCCAGTGGGCCAGCGGGGGGCCACACAGATACGCAGTATTTT	CASGPAGGHTDTQYF
.	TRBD1	TRBJ2-1	TRBV28	TGTGCCAGCAGCCAATCCGGGACAGTTAACAATGAGCAGTTCTTC	CASSQSGTVNNEQFF
few	.	TRBJ1-1	TRBV5-6	TGTGCCAGCAGCCCCCTGGGAATGGTGCAGCGACCGAACACTGAAGCTTTCTTT	CASSPLGMVQRPNTEAFF
.	.	TRBJ2-4	TRBV18	TGTGCCAGCTCACCATTGGGGGGCGCGGACATTCAGTACTTC	CASSPLGGADIQYF
.	TRBD1	TRBJ2-7	TRBV5-1	TGCGCCAGCAGCAACCTCGACAGGGGCGGGATTTACGAGCAGTACTTC	CASSNLDRGGIYEQYF
.	TRBD1	TRBJ1-6	TRBV7-3	TGTGCCAGCAGCACTCCGGGACAGGGGGCAGATTCACCCCTCCACTTT	CASSTPGQGADSPLHF
few	.	TRBJ1-5	TRBV19	TGTGCCACACACTCCCTCGGAGGTCAGCCCCAGCATTTT	CATHSLGGQPQHF
.	TRBD1	TRBJ1-1	TRBV10-2	TGCGCCAGCAGGGAGACAGGGGACGACACTGAAGCTTTCTTT	CASRETGDDTEAFF
once	.	TRBJ2-1	TRBV6-6	TGTGCCAGCGATGGCACCGGCGGGGTAAGCAATGAGCAGTTCTTC	CASDGTGGVSNEQFF
.	TRBD1	TRBJ2-5	TRBV29-1	TGCAGCGCTAAAGGACAGGCTCAAGAGACCCAGTACTTC	CSAKGQAQETQYF
.	TRBD1	TRBJ2-7	TRBV6-6	TGTGCCAGCGGGACAGGTGGCGAGCAGTACTTC	CASGTGGEQYF
few	.	TRBJ2-1	TRBV11-2	TGTGCCAGCAGCTTGTTGGTTTCCCAGGCCGGTGAGCAGTTCTTC	CASSLLVSQAGEQFF
.	.	TRBJ1-5	TRBV2	TGTGCCAGCAGTGTTGGAGGTAGCAATCAGCCCCAGCATTTT	CASSVGGSNQPQHF
few	.	TRBJ2-5	TRBV7-9	TGTGCCAGCAGCTTAACTAAGGAACAAGAGACCCAGTACTTC	CASSLTKEQETQYF
.	.	TRBJ1-2	TRBV5-6	TGTGCCAGCAGCCCACTGGGACAAGTCTATGGCTACACCTTC	CASSPLGQVYGYTF
.	.	TRBJ2-7	TRBV6-5	TGTGCCAGCAGGCAAGCCGCAGGTCGCTACGAGCAGTACTTC	CASRQAAGRYEQYF
.	TRBD2	TRBJ2-1	TRBV9	TGTGCCAGCAGCTCAAGGACTAGCGGGGGGGCTGAGCAGTTCTTC	CASSSRTSGGAEQFF
.	.	TRBJ2-3	TRBV2	TGTGCCAGCAATCTCCGATTACCAGATACGCAGTATTTT	CASNLRLPDTQYF
.	.	TRBJ2-5	TRBV7-7	TGTGCCAGCAGCCCTTTCGGGACCCAAGAGACCCAGTACTTC	CASSPFGTQETQYF
.	.	TRBJ1-2	TRBV4-1	TGCGCCAGCAGCCAAGATGGGCGGTGGCGTCCGAGCTATGGCTACACCTTC	CASSQDGRWRPSYGYTF
.	TRBD1	TRBJ2-2	TRBV7-6	TGTGCCAGCAGCTCCGGGACAGCTGGTACCACCGGGGAGCTGTTTTTT	CASSSGTAGTTGELFF
.	TRBD1	TRBJ2-7	TRBV7-2	TGTGCCAGCAGCTCGCTAAGGACAGGGTTATACTTC	CASSSLRTGLYF
.	.	TRBJ1-1	TRBV7-8	TGTGCCAGCAGCTCTGCGAGGAGTAACACTGAAGCTTTCTTT	CASSSARSNTEAFF
.	.	TRBJ1-2	TRBV7-2	TGTGCCAGCAGCTTAGCGGGGGTTTATGGCTACACCTTC	CASSLAGVYGYTF
.	.	TRBJ2-3	TRBV11-2	TGTGCCAGCAGCTTAGGTGGCACAGATACGCAGTATTTT	CASSLGGTDTQYF
.	.	TRBJ2-2	TRBV7-3	TGTGCCAGCAGCCTACTCGGGATGGGGGAGCTGTTTTTT	CASSLLGMGELFF
.	TRBD2	TRBJ2-7	TRBV7-2	TGTGCCAGCAGAGCCTTCATAGCGGGAGAATACGAGCAGTACTTC	CASRAFIAGEYEQYF
.	.	TRBJ1-1	TRBV19	TGTGCCAGTGGGGGATCGGCAGGGAACACTGAAGCTTTCTTT	CASGGSAGNTEAFF
.	.	TRBJ2-7	TRBV30	TGTGCCTGGAGCGCAAGGGCGGGCAACGAGCAGTACTTC	CAWSARAGNEQYF
.	TRBD1	TRBJ1-2	TRBV18	TGTGCCAGCTCAGCGACAGGGGGTCGAGTCTATGGCTACACCTTC	CASSATGGRVYGYTF
.	.	TRBJ1-1	TRBV9	TGTGCCAGCAGCGACCGGACGGTCGGGGACACTGAAGCTTTCTTT	CASSDRTVGDTEAFF
few	.	TRBJ1-1	TRBV5-1	TGCGCCAGCAGCTTGGCCAGGGATCCTACTGAAGCTTTCTTT	CASSLARDPTEAFF
.	.	TRBJ2-1	TRBV10-2	TGCGCCAGCAGTGCGGGGGAAGGCAATGAGCAGTTCTTC	CASSAGEGNEQFF
medium-sized	.	TRBJ2-7	TRBV4-3	TGCGCCAGCAGCCTCAGCACGGGGGGCTTGGACGAGCAGTACTTC	CASSLSTGGLDEQYF
.	.	TRBJ1-4	TRBV5-1	TGCGCCAGCAGCGTCCAGGGTTTTGGTGAAAAACTGTTTTTT	CASSVQGFGEKLFF
.	.	TRBJ1-1	TRBV6-5	TGTGCCAGCAGCAACAGGATATCGAACACTGAAGCTTTCTTT	CASSNRISNTEAFF
.	.	TRBJ2-7	TRBV6-1	TGTGCCAGCAGTGAAGAAGTCCTCGGTTACGAGCAGTACTTC	CASSEEVLGYEQYF
.	.	TRBJ2-7	TRBV5-6	TGTGCCAGCAGCTTGGGACGAGATAACTCCTACGAGCAGTACTTC	CASSLGRDNSYEQYF
.	.	TRBJ2-7	TRBV5-5	TGTGCCAGCAGCTGGAGCTCCTACGAGCAGTACTTC	CASSWSSYEQYF
.	TRBD1	TRBJ1-2	TRBV9	TGTGCCAGCAGCGTCGTCAGGGGGATGGGCTATGGCTACACCTTC	CASSVVRGMGYGYTF
.	TRBD1	TRBJ2-7	TRBV6-6	TGTGCCAGCAGTTGGGACAGCGTCTACGAGCAGTACTTC	CASSWDSVYEQYF
.	TRBD2	TRBJ2-7	TRBV5-1	TGCGCCAGCAGCTTGGAAGGGCTAGCGGGATACAACGAGCAGTACTTC	CASSLEGLAGYNEQYF
once	.	TRBJ1-2	TRBV6-5	TGTGCCAGCAGTTACGGATCTGGGATAGGCCTGGGAGGCTACACCTTC	CASSYGSGIGLGGYTF